This is a list of T cell receptor beta chains from one sample in a study of CD8 T cells in Susac syndrome. TCRdb independently ran MiXCR on the immunoSEQ multiplex PCR reads; one entry per CDR3 protein. The profile shows almost 450,000 distinct CDR3 sequences, around 85% of them singletons. Material for sequencing was CD8+ T cells from PBMCs. The receptors stem from a human donor with multiple sclerosis. The CDR3 runs from the conserved cysteine through the conserved F or W. The order of the fields is CDR3 length, V gene, clone size, J gene, D gene, CDR3 protein, CDR3 DNA. D genes are given only for firm matches. Where a row states a size, it is once, few, many or the class of an expanded clone; other rows omit it.

13,TRBV29-1,NA,TRBJ2-7,NA,CSVTSSGVGEQYF,TGCAGCGTTACTAGCTCGGGAGTAGGCGAGCAGTACTTC
13,TRBV19,NA,TRBJ2-7,NA,CASSFTGAYEQYF,TGTGCCAGTAGTTTCACGGGGGCCTACGAGCAGTACTTC
11,TRBV6-1,few,TRBJ2-1,NA,CASSDGNEQFF,TGTGCCAGCAGTGATGGTAATGAGCAGTTCTTC
15,TRBV7-9,NA,TRBJ2-3,NA,CASSSPKGIIDTQYF,TGTGCCAGCAGCTCGCCAAAGGGTATTATAGATACGCAGTATTTT
15,TRBV4-1,NA,TRBJ2-7,NA,CASSPSISRGSEQYF,TGCGCCAGCAGCCCAAGTATAAGCAGGGGCAGCGAGCAGTACTTC
15,TRBV29-1,few,TRBJ1-3,TRBD1,CSVIRQGTAGNTIYF,TGCAGCGTTATTCGACAGGGGACCGCTGGAAACACTATATATTTT
15,TRBV6-2/TRBV6-3,NA,TRBJ1-5,NA,CASSYRESSNQPQHF,TGTGCCAGCAGTTACCGTGAGTCTAGCAATCAGCCCCAGCATTTT
14,TRBV19,NA,TRBJ1-5,NA,CASSMAVMAEPQHF,TGTGCCAGTAGTATGGCAGTTATGGCGGAGCCCCAGCATTTT
14,TRBV7-9,NA,TRBJ2-1,NA,CASSIFPPDVRQFF,TGTGCCAGCAGCATATTCCCTCCCGATGTGAGGCAGTTCTTC
14,TRBV27,NA,TRBJ2-7,NA,CASSFLSLGYEQYF,TGTGCCAGCAGTTTCCTCTCCCTCGGCTACGAGCAGTACTTC
14,TRBV30,NA,TRBJ2-5,NA,CAWALGQFSSAQYF,TGTGCCTGGGCCCTCGGACAGTTCTCGAGCGCCCAGTACTTC
13,TRBV12-3/TRBV12-4,NA,TRBJ1-4,NA,CASRGPGHEKLFF,TGTGCCAGCAGGGGCCCGGGACATGAAAAACTGTTTTTT
13,TRBV13,NA,TRBJ1-1,NA,CASSFLDSRGAFF,TGTGCCAGCAGCTTCTTGGACAGCCGTGGGGCTTTCTTT
12,TRBV5-5,NA,TRBJ1-1,NA,CASSNSGTEAFF,TGTGCCAGCAGCAATAGCGGCACTGAAGCTTTCTTT
12,TRBV27,few,TRBJ2-7,NA,CASSQGPLEQYF,TGTGCCAGCAGTCAGGGTCCGCTCGAGCAGTACTTC
15,TRBV12-3/TRBV12-4,NA,TRBJ1-2,NA,CASSLTGLGDYGYTF,TGTGCCAGCAGCCTCACAGGCCTCGGAGACTATGGCTACACCTTC
15,TRBV6-5,NA,TRBJ2-7,TRBD2,CASSYTAGGSYEQYF,TGTGCCAGCAGTTACACAGCGGGAGGGTCCTACGAGCAGTACTTC
12,TRBV25-1,NA,TRBJ2-1,NA,CASSEYRGRQFF,TGTGCCAGCAGTGAATATCGTGGGCGGCAGTTCTTC
15,TRBV20-1,NA,TRBJ2-7,TRBD1,CSAPPQDRGSYEQYF,TGCAGTGCTCCACCCCAGGACAGGGGTTCCTACGAGCAGTACTTC
15,TRBV9,NA,TRBJ2-2,NA,CASSVEAGGDGELFF,TGTGCCAGCAGCGTAGAAGCGGGCGGGGATGGGGAGCTGTTTTTT
15,TRBV5-1,NA,TRBJ1-2,TRBD1,CASSGQGRVNYGYTF,TGCGCCAGCAGCGGACAGGGGCGGGTTAACTATGGCTACACCTTC
15,TRBV5-1,NA,TRBJ2-7,TRBD1,CASSVDRVFPYEQYF,TGCGCCAGCAGCGTGGACAGGGTATTTCCCTACGAGCAGTACTTC
13,TRBV2,NA,TRBJ2-7,TRBD1,CASNGQARDEQYF,TGTGCCAGCAACGGACAGGCTCGCGACGAGCAGTACTTC
15,TRBV7-6,NA,TRBJ2-7,NA,CASNSHLTTPYEQYF,TGTGCCAGCAACTCGCACTTGACGACACCATACGAGCAGTACTTC
15,TRBV6-5,NA,TRBJ1-5,NA,CASSYSGYSNQPQHF,TGTGCCAGCAGTTACTCTGGGTATAGCAATCAGCCCCAGCATTTT
13,TRBV20-1,NA,TRBJ2-7,TRBD2,CSAYSGSSYEQYF,TGCAGTGCTTATAGCGGGAGCTCCTACGAGCAGTACTTC
16,TRBV5-1,few,TRBJ2-7,TRBD1,CASTERSDRDFYEQYF,TGCGCCAGCACTGAGAGATCGGACAGGGATTTCTACGAGCAGTACTTC
17,TRBV5-1,NA,TRBJ1-1,TRBD1,CASSPPRTGALNTEAFF,TGCGCCAGCAGCCCCCCCCGGACAGGGGCCTTGAACACTGAAGCTTTCTTT
15,TRBV23-1,few,TRBJ2-1,TRBD1,CASSPPGQNYNEQFF,TGCGCCAGCAGTCCGCCGGGACAGAATTACAATGAGCAGTTCTTC
14,TRBV18,NA,TRBJ1-1,TRBD1,CASSPRNRGLDAFF,TGTGCCAGCTCCCCAAGGAACAGGGGGCTTGACGCTTTCTTT
14,TRBV28,NA,TRBJ1-2,NA,CASSLSGGAAGYTF,TGTGCCAGCAGTTTATCCGGGGGCGCGGCTGGCTACACCTTC
16,TRBV4-1,NA,TRBJ2-1,TRBD2,CASSHLAGGGYNEQFF,TGCGCCAGCAGCCACCTAGCGGGAGGGGGATACAATGAGCAGTTCTTC
18,TRBV7-9,once,TRBJ2-2,TRBD2,CASSFGLAGDPDTGELFF,TGTGCCAGCAGCTTCGGACTAGCGGGAGACCCGGACACCGGGGAGCTGTTTTTT
11,TRBV5-4,NA,TRBJ1-1,NA,CAMERNTEAFF,TGTGCCATGGAAAGGAACACTGAAGCTTTCTTT
15,TRBV20-1,NA,TRBJ2-7,TRBD1,CSARDLGDSSYEQYF,TGCAGTGCTAGAGATTTGGGGGACAGCTCCTACGAGCAGTACTTC
14,TRBV11-2,NA,TRBJ2-1,TRBD2,CASSFTSGVDEQFF,TGTGCCAGCAGCTTTACTAGCGGGGTCGATGAGCAGTTCTTC
14,TRBV5-1,NA,TRBJ2-7,NA,CASSYGSSAYEQYF,TGCGCCAGCAGTTATGGGTCCAGCGCCTACGAGCAGTACTTC
14,TRBV24-1,NA,TRBJ2-3,NA,CATSDRTATDTQYF,TGTGCCACCAGTGATCGGACGGCGACAGATACGCAGTATTTT
17,TRBV5-1,NA,TRBJ1-3,TRBD1,CASSVGDRGMAGNTIYF,TGCGCCAGCAGCGTGGGGGACAGGGGAATGGCTGGAAACACCATATATTTT
15,TRBV20-1,once,TRBJ1-4,NA,CSARFPGATNGKLFF,TGCAGTGCTAGGTTTCCGGGAGCAACTAATGGAAAACTGTTTTTT
13,TRBV4-1,NA,TRBJ1-1,NA,CASSRDLLAEAFF,TGCGCCAGCAGCCGAGACCTTTTGGCGGAAGCTTTCTTT
16,TRBV5-4,NA,TRBJ2-2,TRBD2,CASSLLPSGNTGELFF,TGTGCCAGCAGCTTGCTTCCTAGCGGCAACACCGGGGAGCTGTTTTTT
15,TRBV4-1,NA,TRBJ1-2,NA,CASSQEGRGNYGYTF,TGCGCCAGCAGCCAAGAGGGCCGAGGGAACTATGGCTACACCTTC
16,TRBV29-1,NA,TRBJ1-3,NA,CSVEDRGTYAGNTIYF,TGCAGCGTTGAAGATCGAGGGACCTACGCCGGAAACACCATATATTTT
14,TRBV19,NA,TRBJ2-7,NA,CASSIDPGRYEQYF,TGTGCCAGTAGTATAGATCCGGGTCGCTACGAGCAGTACTTC
13,TRBV19,NA,TRBJ1-6,NA,CASSITGLSPLHF,TGTGCCAGTAGTATTACAGGGCTTTCACCCCTCCACTTT
18,TRBV11-2,NA,TRBJ2-1,TRBD2,CASSDNPPGLAGTDEQFF,TGTGCCAGCAGCGATAATCCACCGGGACTAGCGGGGACGGATGAGCAGTTCTTC
12,TRBV19,once,TRBJ2-2,NA,CASMGFTGELFF,TGTGCCAGTATGGGCTTTACCGGGGAGCTGTTTTTT
14,TRBV27,NA,TRBJ2-3,TRBD2,CASIPAGATDTQYF,TGTGCCAGCATTCCCGCGGGAGCGACAGATACGCAGTATTTT